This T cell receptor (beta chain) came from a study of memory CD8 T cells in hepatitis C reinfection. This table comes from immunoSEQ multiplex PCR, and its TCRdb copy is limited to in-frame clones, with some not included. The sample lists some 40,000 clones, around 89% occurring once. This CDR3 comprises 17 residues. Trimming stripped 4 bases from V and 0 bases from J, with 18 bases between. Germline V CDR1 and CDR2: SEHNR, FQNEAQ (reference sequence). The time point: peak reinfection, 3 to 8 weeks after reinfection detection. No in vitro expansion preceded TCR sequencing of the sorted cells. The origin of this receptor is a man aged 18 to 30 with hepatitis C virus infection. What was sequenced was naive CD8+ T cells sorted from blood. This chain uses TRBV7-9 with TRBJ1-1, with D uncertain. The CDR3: CASSSLPGVGMNTEAFF. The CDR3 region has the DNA TGTGCCAGCAGCTCCCTACCCGGGGTGGGGATGAACACTGAAGCTTTCTTT.